The following is a TCR beta chain sequence with its context. Germline V gene data show CDR1 as SNHLY and CDR2 as FYNNEI. The CDR3 is 14 residues long. Trimming removed 6 bases from V and 2 bases from J, with 10 bases in between. Authors' methods: Estimation of nucleated cell counts was performed using reference gene primer amplification. Assay: immunoSEQ multiplex PCR; the TCRdb copy retains only in-frame clones and omits some. V and J calls and clone size come straight from that table; D and trimming were deduced from the DNA. This table has approximately 200,000 clones, approximately 80% appearing once. This specimen belongs to a study of blood T cell repertoires in COVID-19.

The sequence was collected from a human donor with acute or convalescent COVID-19. The donor label of this sample is uncertain. The gene calls are TRBV2 and TRBJ1-4; maybe TRBD1 (5 bases). The sample was peripheral blood. CDR3: CASSAGRTNEKLFF. The CDR3 DNA is TGTGCCAGCAGCGCAGGGAGGACTAATGAAAAACTGTTTTTT.